This T cell receptor (beta chain) was sequenced during a study of T cells in Graves' hyperthyroidism and ophthalmopathy. Study-wide results and caveats: The model identified upcoming ophthalmopathy a median 6.5 months ahead of onset. Blood held most thyroid clonotypes expanded above 0.001 frequency.

Concerning this clonotype: The antigen is not known.

Amplification of TCR beta CDR3 regions was performed using RNA transcripts as template. During a first-round RT-PCR of the TCR CDR3, the HTBI primer set was used. MiXCR was run by TCRdb on the multiplex PCR reads, yielding one entry per CDR3 protein. The repertoire includes roughly 500,000 distinct CDR3 sequences, more than 45% of them detected once, and 15% to 20% sits in the top ten. Researchers barred patients who had uncontrolled infection, other autoimmune disease, pregnancy or lactation. Diagnoses used clinical symptoms, serum thyroxine and TRAb, thyroid ultrasound and orbital computed tomography. This clonotype was obtained from an adult woman with Graves' disease, either hyperthyroidism or ophthalmopathy (not recorded which). The sequenced sample was peripheral blood or thyroid tissue (not recorded which).

Here the CDR3 reads CASSLAGAGDRRYF. CDR3 sequence (DNA): TGTGCCAGCAGCTTAGCTGGAGCGGGAGATCGGCGGTACTTC. The chain links TRBV7-3 to TRBJ2-7; 8 bases line up with TRBD2. J was trimmed by 12 bases and V by 2 bases; bases with no gene match: 12. The CDR3 is made up of 14 amino acids. CDR1 and CDR2 (germline): SGHTA, FQGTGA.